This TCR beta chain was sequenced for a study of human T cells and chemical hapten exposure. Whole-study context: Sensitization involved placing 2% DPC onto an approximately 2 cm by approximately 2 cm region of upper inner arm skin. Diphenylcyclopropenone, dosed weekly to the scalp, was given to patients throughout the roughly 25-week study.

Time point described: patch test 1, 2 weeks after DPC sensitization. As for treatment: therapeutic diphenylcyclopropenone sensitization with weekly scalp DPC. TCRdb ran MiXCR on the RACE reads and lists one entry per CDR3 protein. This repertoire shows some 120,000 distinct CDR3 sequences, around 10% found once; its top ten account for 1.4%. Germline-derived CDR1 and CDR2 are SGHRS and YFSETQ. CDR3 length: 13 amino acids. Trimming stripped 0 bases from V and 7 bases from J, with 8 bases between. This chain joins TRBV5-1 and TRBJ1-3; D is unclear. This clonotype originated in a woman aged 45-59 years with alopecia areata. Some clones in this sample may be carry-over from other donors' samples. Sequenced material: whole blood, taken in connection with sensitization to the hapten diphenylcyclopropenone (DPC). CDR3 region: CASSLGPSNTIYF. The CDR3 DNA reads TGCGCCAGCAGCTTGGGCCCGAGCAACACCATATATTTT.